Presented here are 23 T cell receptor beta chains from one specimen sequenced in a study of follicular helper T cells after annual influenza vaccination. The data were produced by immunoSEQ multiplex PCR, yet TCRdb's version contains in-frame clones alone and is incomplete. The sample contains around 4,900 clones, 82% of which appear only once. Time point specified: 2015-2016 season, pre-vaccination. Specimen: CXCR5+ CD38- circulating T follicular helper cells from blood, collected on the day of influenza vaccination. Subset meaning: circulating Tfh, non-naive CD4+CXCR5+PD-1+ (ICOS+CD38+ or ICOS-CD38-). These receptor sequences come from an adult who received the influenza vaccine.

V and J are TRBV5-5 and TRBJ1-1, with D unresolved. Germline lookup yields CDR1 SGHKS and CDR2 YYEKEE (reference sequence). Trimming pared 0 bases from V and 4 bases from J, leaving 4 bases between. The CDR3 is made up of 12 amino acids. The CDR3 nucleotides read TGTGCCAGCAGCTTGGGCGTCACTGAAGCTTTCTTT. Translation: CASSLGVTEAFF.

The J gene is TRBJ1-4, the V gene TRBV4-1; D gene uncertain. Germline CDR1 reads MGHRA; CDR2 reads YSYEKL. Trimming pared 2 bases from V and 0 bases from J, leaving 16 bases between. CDR3 length: 18 amino acids. CDR3 in DNA: TGCGCCAGCAGCCAATCGTCCTGGGAGGCTGCAACTAATGAAAAACTGTTTTTT. Translating it yields CASSQSSWEAATNEKLFF.

A single count supports this clone. V gene TRBV27 combines with J gene TRBJ1-1; D uncertain. CDR3 length: 15 residues. The V gene lost 1 base and the J gene lost 1 base, with 10 bases spanning the gap. In germline, CDR1 is MNHEY, CDR2 SMNVEV (reference sequence). CDR3 sequence reads: CASSLFGHPNTEAFF. In DNA, the CDR3 is TGTGCCAGCAGTTTATTCGGGCACCCGAACACTGAAGCTTTCTTT.

The V call is TRBV27, the J call TRBJ2-2, with TRBD2 matching over 7 bases. CDR1 and CDR2 (germline): MNHEY, SMNVEV (reference sequence). V lost 6 bases and J lost 6; bases outside the gene matches: 10. The CDR3 is 15 residues long. CDR3 sequence: CASSRTSVWAGELFF. CDR3 in DNA: TGTGCCAGCAGCCGGACTAGTGTTTGGGCCGGGGAGCTGTTTTTT.

V is TRBV19 and J is TRBJ1-1, with D uncertain. CDR1 and CDR2 from the germline V gene are LNHDA and SQIVND (reference sequence). This CDR3 has 14 amino acids. Trimming took 10 bases from V and 4 from J, leaving 19 bases between them. Written as DNA, the CDR3 is TGTGCCAACCCCGCTGACGGGCTTTTCACTGAAGCTTTCTTT. Translating gives CANPADGLFTEAFF. The complete variable domain, with remaining parts taken from reference TRBV19 and TRBJ1-1, reads DGGITQSPKYLFRKEGQNVTLSCEQNLNHDAMYWYRQDPGQGLRLIYYSQIVNDFQKGDIAEGYSVSREKKESFPLTVTSAQKNPTAFYLCANPADGLFTEAFFGQGTRLTVV.

The chain combines TRBV11-1 with TRBJ2-5; no firm D call. The germline CDR1 and CDR2 sequences are SGHAT and FQDESV (reference sequence). The CDR3 runs 14 residues. Trimming left V 3 bases short and J 1 base short, with 9 bases between. CDR3 coding DNA: TGTGCCAGCAGCTTCGGTCAGAGCCAAGAGACCCAGTACTTC. Translating gives CASSFGQSQETQYF.

This sequence joins TRBV7-9 and TRBJ1-2; a weak D match, TRBD1 (5 bases). The CDR3 has 14 residues. The germline gives CDR1 SEHNR, CDR2 FQNEAQ (reference sequence). The V end lost 5 bases, the J end lost 7 bases, and 17 bases lay between the germline ends. In nucleotides, the CDR3 is TGTGCCAGCAGCGCAATGCAGGGTAGTAGTGGCTACACCTTC. This encodes CASSAMQGSSGYTF.

The gene calls are TRBV7-8 and TRBJ2-1, with a possible D match to TRBD1 (6 bases). Trimming removed 2 bases from V and 15 bases from J, with 23 bases in between. This CDR3 has 15 amino acids. The V gene's germline CDR1 is SGHVS and CDR2 FQNEAQ. For the CDR3, the DNA is TGTGCCAGCAGCTTACAGGGGATGGGAATATATACTGCGTTCTTC. It translates to CASSLQGMGIYTAFF. The variable domain in full, with the rest retrieved from reference TRBV7-8 and TRBJ2-1, is GAGVSQSPRYKVAKRGQDVALRCDPISGHVSLFWYQQALGQGPEFLTYFQNEAQLDKSGLPSDRFFAERPEGSVSTLKIQRTQQEDSAVYLCASSLQGMGIYTAFFGPGTRLTVL.

The V gene is TRBV15, the J gene TRBJ1-2, with TRBD1 as a possible D gene (5 bases). Trimming shortened V by 3 bases and J by 7 bases, and 15 bases separated the two germline ends. The CDR3 totals 14 residues. Germline V gene sequence: CDR1 LNHNV, CDR2 YYDKDF (reference sequence). The CDR3 nucleotides are TGTGCCACCAGCAGTCCTAAGGGGCAATCTGGCTACACCTTC. Translation gives CATSSPKGQSGYTF.

The genes are TRBV7-6 and TRBJ1-1; D gene unclear. Deletions cut 2 bases from V and 4 bases from J, with 11 bases between. Germline V gives CDR1 SGHVS, CDR2 FNYEAQ. The CDR3 has 14 amino acids. The CDR3 loop reads CASSLSGDSTEAFF. The CDR3, as DNA: TGTGCCAGCAGCTTATCCGGGGATAGCACTGAAGCTTTCTTT.

The CDR3 bases are TGTGCCAGCTCACCGAAGTTGGCTTTTGGCACAGATACGCAGTATTTT. Translation: CASSPKLAFGTDTQYF. The chain recombines TRBV18 with TRBJ2-3; no clear D gene. With 3 bases removed from V and 1 base from J, the gap between germline ends came to 14 bases. The germline V gene has CDR1 KGHSH and CDR2 LQKENI. The CDR3 covers 16 residues.

This clone appeared a few times. The gene calls are TRBV6-5 and TRBJ2-7; 9 nucleotides match TRBD1. Trimming cost V 2 bases and J 2 bases; bases outside gene matches: 1. The CDR3 sequence is 14 residues long. Germline CDR1 and CDR2: MNHEY and SVGAGI. The CDR3 DNA is TGTGCCAGCAGTTACCGACAGGGGGCCTACGAGCAGTACTTC. Its translation is CASSYRQGAYEQYF.

The genes are TRBV5-4 and TRBJ2-6; D unclear. Germline CDR1 SGHNT, CDR2 YYREEE (reference sequence). Trimming took 1 base from V and 2 from J, leaving 7 bases between them. The CDR3 runs 15 residues. The CDR3 loop is CASSLMTTGANVLTF. In nucleotides, the CDR3 is TGTGCCAGCAGCTTGATGACAACTGGGGCCAACGTCCTGACTTTC.

The genes are TRBV18 and TRBJ2-4; perhaps TRBD1 as D (6 bases). V lost 4 bases, J lost 0 bases, and 13 bases lay in between. Per germline, CDR1 KGHSH and CDR2 LQKENI. The CDR3 totals 16 residues. CDR3 sequence reads: CASSQGDGAAKNIQYF. The CDR3 bases are TGTGCCAGCTCACAGGGGGACGGGGCAGCCAAAAACATTCAGTACTTC.

The rearrangement uses TRBV27 and TRBJ1-1; the match to TRBD1 covers 7 bases. This CDR3 is built from 16 residues. CDR1 is MNHEY, CDR2 SMNVEV, per germline (reference sequence). Trimming removed 7 bases from V and 2 bases from J; junction bases left unmatched: 13. In DNA, the CDR3 is TGTGCCAGCACGAGGGCAGGGGGGTGGGTAAACACTGAAGCTTTCTTT. It specifies CASTRAGGWVNTEAFF.

The chain employs TRBV7-2 and TRBJ1-5, with 7 bases that match TRBD1. The germline V gene has CDR1 SGHTA and CDR2 FQGNSA. CDR3 length: 13 amino acids. The V segment lost 3 bases and the J segment 8 bases; nucleotides outside the gene matches: 4. The CDR3 here is CASSLDRLEPQHF. The CDR3 bases are TGTGCCAGCAGCTTGGACAGGTTGGAGCCCCAGCATTTT.

The chain employs TRBV10-3 and TRBJ1-6, with unresolved D. CDR3 length equals 14 residues. V shed 6 bases and J shed 9 bases, with 15 bases lying between them. In germline, CDR1 is ENHRY, CDR2 SYGVKD. CDR3 coding DNA: TGTGCCATCAGCGCTAGGGATTTTACTTCACCCCTCCACTTT. Its translation: CAISARDFTSPLHF.

The rearrangement links TRBV29-1 to TRBJ2-2, with D hard to call. The CDR3 is 14 residues long. CDR1 and CDR2 (germline): SQVTM, ANQGSEA. V dropped 0 bases and J dropped 1 base, with 6 bases sitting between them. The CDR3 here is CSVEDGRNTGELFF. In nucleotides, the CDR3 is TGCAGCGTTGAAGATGGTCGGAACACCGGGGAGCTGTTTTTT.

This clone was counted a single time. The J gene is TRBJ1-1, the V gene TRBV5-4, with 9 bases aligning to TRBD1. CDR1 is SGHNT, CDR2 YYREEE, per germline (reference sequence). The CDR3 has 17 residues. The V gene end was trimmed by 4 bases and the J gene end by 2 bases; junction bases not matched to a gene: 12. The DNA of the CDR3 is TGTGCCAGCAGCCGGGGACAGGGAGAACGGTACAACACTGAAGCTTTCTTT. Protein sequence: CASSRGQGERYNTEAFF. Looking up the rest from reference TRBV5-4 and TRBJ1-1 gives the full variable domain: ETGVTQSPTHLIKTRGQQVTLRCSSQSGHNTVSWYQQALGQGPQFIFQYYREEENGRGNFPPRFSGLQFPNYSSELNVNALELDDSALYLCASSRGQGERYNTEAFFGQGTRLTVV.

The CDR3 protein is CASRSGQRREQYF. In DNA, the CDR3 is TGTGCCAGCAGGTCCGGACAGCGGCGGGAGCAGTACTTC. The V and J genes are TRBV6-5 and TRBJ2-7; tentatively, D is TRBD1 (6 bases). This CDR3 region has 13 residues. In germline, CDR1 is MNHEY, CDR2 SVGAGI. Trimming stripped 6 bases from V and 7 bases from J, with 16 bases between.

The chain employs TRBV7-2 and TRBJ2-3; D ambiguous. V dropped 5 bases and J dropped 2 bases, with 11 bases sitting between them. This CDR3 is built from 14 residues. Germline CDR1 and CDR2: SGHTA and FQGNSA. Written as DNA, the CDR3 is TGTGCCAGCAGCCGACCGAGTGACACAGATACGCAGTATTTT. Encoded protein: CASSRPSDTDTQYF.

This clone was counted between two and nine times. The rearrangement links TRBV5-5 to TRBJ2-7; perhaps TRBD1 as D (6 bases). V lost 3 bases and J lost 7, with 17 bases in between. The CDR3 runs 14 residues. CDR1 is SGHKS, CDR2 YYEKEE, per germline (reference sequence). The CDR3 sequence: CASSSRQDPREQYF. CDR3 DNA: TGTGCCAGCAGCTCTCGACAGGACCCTAGGGAGCAGTACTTC.

The chain carries TRBV5-5 and TRBJ2-7; 7 nucleotides agree with TRBD2. CDR1 and CDR2 (germline): SGHKS, YYEKEE (reference sequence). This CDR3 has 14 residues. V shed 2 bases and J 3 bases; nucleotides not matched to a gene: 5. DNA for the CDR3: TGTGCCAGCAGCTTTAATCCTAGCGGCTACGAGCAGTACTTC. Amino acids: CASSFNPSGYEQYF.